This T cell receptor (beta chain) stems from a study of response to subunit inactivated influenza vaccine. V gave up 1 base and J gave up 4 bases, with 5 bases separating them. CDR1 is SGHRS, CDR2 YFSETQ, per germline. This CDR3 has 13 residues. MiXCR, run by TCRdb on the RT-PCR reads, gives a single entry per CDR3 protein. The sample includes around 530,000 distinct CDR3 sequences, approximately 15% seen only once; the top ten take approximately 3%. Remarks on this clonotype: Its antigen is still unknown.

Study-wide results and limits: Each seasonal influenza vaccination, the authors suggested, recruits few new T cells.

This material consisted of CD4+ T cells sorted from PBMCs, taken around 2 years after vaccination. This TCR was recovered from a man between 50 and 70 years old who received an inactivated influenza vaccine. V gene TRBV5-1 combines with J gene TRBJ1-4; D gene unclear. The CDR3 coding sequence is TGCGCCAGCAGCTTGCGACGTAATGAAAAACTGTTTTTT. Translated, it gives CASSLRRNEKLFF. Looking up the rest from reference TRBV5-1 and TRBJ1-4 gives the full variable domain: KAGVTQTPRYLIKTRGQQVTLSCSPISGHRSVSWYQQTPGQGLQFLFEYFSETQRNKGNFPGRFSGRQFSNSRSEMNVSTLELGDSALYLCASSLRRNEKLFFGSGTQLSVL.